This entry lists 29 T cell receptor beta chains sequenced from one sample in a study of blood T cell repertoires in COVID-19. Assay used: immunoSEQ multiplex PCR; TCRdb lists only in-frame clones, some missing. There are 150,000 to 200,000 clones in the sample; around 80% occur only once, and approximately 9.9% lies in the top ten. Sample: peripheral blood. The source is a man aged 55-75 years with active or convalescent COVID-19.

The chain is built from TRBV29-1 and TRBJ2-7, with a possible D match to TRBD1 (5 bases). Trimming shortened V by 6 bases and J by 2 bases, and 8 bases separated the two germline ends. This CDR3 comprises 11 residues. Germline assignment: CDR1 SQVTM and CDR2 ANQGSEA. The CDR3 region is CSVIRAYEQYF. For the CDR3, the DNA is TGCAGCGTCATCAGGGCCTACGAGCAGTACTTC.

The rearrangement uses TRBV7-6 and TRBJ2-1; possibly TRBD1 for D (6 bases). This CDR3 is built from 16 residues. Per the germline V gene, CDR1 is SGHVS and CDR2 is FNYEAQ. The V end lost 4 bases, the J end lost 0 bases, and 13 bases lay between the germline ends. CDR3 nucleotide sequence: TGTGCCAGCAGCTCAACAGGGTTAAGCTCCTACAATGAGCAGTTCTTC. Amino acid sequence: CASSSTGLSSYNEQFF.

The chain has TRBV28 and TRBJ2-1; D is possibly TRBD1 (6 bases). This CDR3 has 13 residues. CDR1 is MDHEN, CDR2 SYDVKM, per germline. Trimming took off 10 bases at V and 5 bases at J, with 15 bases between the two ends. In DNA form, the CDR3 reads TGTGCCACGGCAGGGGCTTCGAACAATGAGCAGTTCTTC. Translated, it gives CATAGASNNEQFF. The full variable domain, completed using reference TRBV28 and TRBJ2-1, is DVKVTQSSRYLVKRTGEKVFLECVQDMDHENMFWYRQDPGLGLRLIYFSYDVKMKEKGDIPEGYSVSREKKERFSLILESASTNQTSMYLCATAGASNNEQFFGPGTRLTVL.

The V call is TRBV10-1, the J call TRBJ2-5; 10 bases agree with TRBD1. CDR3 length: 13 amino acids. Germline V CDR1 and CDR2: WNHNN, SYGVQD (reference sequence). The J segment lost 5 bases and the V segment lost 11 bases, leaving 8 bases of the junction unmatched. The CDR3 is CASGTGDSETQYF. CDR3 coding DNA: TGCGCCTCGGGGACAGGGGATTCGGAGACCCAGTACTTC.

J is TRBJ2-4 and V is TRBV18; 7 bases agree with TRBD1. CDR3 size: 16 residues. Germline-derived CDR1 and CDR2 are KGHSH and LQKENI. Unmatched junction bases numbered 7, after V lost 5 bases and J lost 0 bases. CDR3 region: CASSLRTGVAKNIQYF. As DNA, the CDR3 is TGTGCCAGCTCATTAAGGACAGGAGTAGCCAAAAACATTCAGTACTTC.

The count of this clone is one. The CDR3 DNA follows: TGTGCCAGCAGTTTAAAACGGTACTATGGCTACACCTTC. It is translated as CASSLKRYYGYTF. The chain combines TRBV12-3 or TRBV12-4 with TRBJ1-2; D is ambiguous. The CDR3 is 13 residues long. Trimming removed 2 bases at V and 3 bases at J, with 7 bases between.

The V and J genes are TRBV19 and TRBJ2-7, with a tentative D call TRBD1 (5 bases). CDR3 size: 13 residues. V was clipped by 9 bases and J by 0 bases, with 12 bases between them. Germline-derived CDR1 and CDR2 are LNHDA and SQIVND (reference sequence). The DNA for the CDR3 is TGTGCCAGCGGCGAAGGGGTCTCCTACGAGCAGTACTTC. This translates into CASGEGVSYEQYF.

This sequence joins TRBV11-2 and TRBJ2-3; perhaps TRBD1 as D (6 bases). CDR1 and CDR2 (germline): SGHAT, FQNNGV. Trimming removed 5 bases at V and 5 bases at J, with 14 bases between. The CDR3 extends over 14 amino acids. This chain's CDR3 is CASSPRGSGDTQYF. In DNA form, the CDR3 reads TGTGCCAGCAGCCCGAGGGGGTCGGGAGATACGCAGTATTTT.

The V and J genes are TRBV7-9 and TRBJ1-5, with D perhaps matching TRBD1 (5 bases). The germline V and J ends were trimmed by 4 bases and 7 bases, with 14 bases remaining between them. Per germline, CDR1 SEHNR and CDR2 FQNEAQ (reference sequence). The CDR3 spans 14 residues. The CDR3, as DNA: TGTGCCAGCAGCTCCTCTGGGACTGCCCAGCCCCAGCATTTT. Translation: CASSSSGTAQPQHF.

V usage is TRBV20-1 and J usage is TRBJ2-1; 10 bases line up with TRBD2. From germline, CDR1 is DFQATT and CDR2 SNEGSKA (reference sequence). CDR3 length: 13 amino acids. V trimming: 3 bases; J trimming: 6 bases; junction bases outside the gene matches: 2. In nucleotides, the CDR3 is TGCAGTGCTAGTTCTAGCGGGAGCAATGAGCAGTTCTTC. Encoded protein: CSASSSGSNEQFF.

The rearrangement links TRBV6-5 to TRBJ2-7, with unresolved D. Germline lookup yields CDR1 MNHEY and CDR2 SVGAGI. V was shortened by 5 bases and J by 3 bases, with 8 bases between the two germline ends. The CDR3 is made up of 12 amino acids. CDR3 DNA sequence: TGTGCCAGCAGTAACCAGGTCTACGAGCAGTACTTC. Translated, it gives CASSNQVYEQYF.

This clone came up once. The CDR3 sequence: CASSYLAGGNYNEQFF. The CDR3 DNA follows: TGTGCCAGCAGCTATTTAGCGGGAGGGAATTACAATGAGCAGTTCTTC. The chain links TRBV7-6 to TRBJ2-1; 11 bases are a match to TRBD2. The J segment lost 4 bases and the V segment lost 4 bases, leaving 6 bases of the junction unmatched. The CDR3 length is 16 residues. The germline CDR1 and CDR2 sequences are SGHVS and FNYEAQ.

The rearrangement uses TRBV6-5 and TRBJ1-1; weak D call: TRBD1 (5 bases). This CDR3 spans 11 amino acids. V was shortened by 11 bases and J by 8 bases, with 15 bases between the two germline ends. Germline V CDR1 and CDR2: MNHEY, SVGAGI. The CDR3 loop is CAVGRVYEAFF. The DNA of the CDR3 is TGTGCCGTGGGCAGGGTGTACGAAGCTTTCTTT.

The chain is built from TRBV9 and TRBJ1-1, with D hard to call. This CDR3 contains 14 residues. Trimming stripped 0 bases from V and 0 bases from J, with 6 bases between. The germline V gene has CDR1 SGDLS and CDR2 YYNGEE. CDR3 sequence: CASSVGGVNTEAFF. CDR3 in DNA: TGTGCCAGCAGCGTAGGCGGTGTGAACACTGAAGCTTTCTTT.

This clone occurred a few times. The chain employs TRBV28 and TRBJ2-3, with TRBD1 matching 9 bases. Trimming at V came to 4 bases and at J to 4 bases, leaving 12 bases not matched to a gene. The CDR3 is made up of 17 amino acids. The V gene's germline CDR1 is MDHEN and CDR2 SYDVKM. The CDR3 region has the DNA TGTGCCAGCAGTTCCGAAGACAGGGGGATCGTCGCAGATACGCAGTATTTT. Translating gives CASSSEDRGIVADTQYF.

The chain carries TRBV6-6 and TRBJ1-4; a possible D gene is TRBD1 (5 bases). V was pared by 10 bases and J by 4 bases, with 10 bases between. From germline, CDR1 is MNHNY and CDR2 SVGAGI (reference sequence). This CDR3 is built from 12 residues. The CDR3 spells CATTEFNEKLFF. Here the CDR3 DNA reads TGTGCCACGACAGAGTTTAATGAAAAACTGTTTTTT.

The V call is TRBV10-1, the J call TRBJ2-2, with TRBD2 identical over 7 bases. Germline CDR1 reads WNHNN; CDR2 reads SYGVQD (reference sequence). This CDR3 has 16 residues. The ends lost 5 bases at V and 0 bases at J; junction bases unmatched: 6. The CDR3 region has the DNA TGCGCCAGCAGTAATCCCGGGACTACGAACACCGGGGAGCTGTTTTTT. It codes for CASSNPGTTNTGELFF.

The chain is built from TRBV3-1 (or the pseudogene TRBV3-2) and TRBJ1-4, with TRBD1 matching 9 bases. The germline CDR1 and CDR2 sequences are LGHDT and YNNKEL (reference sequence). The CDR3 covers 16 residues. The V gene end was trimmed by 0 bases and the J gene end by 8 bases; junction bases not matched to a gene: 7. The CDR3 DNA reads as TGTGCCAGCAGCCAAGAAAAGGGGACAGGGAGGGAAAAACTGTTTTTT. Protein sequence: CASSQEKGTGREKLFF.

J is TRBJ2-1 and V is TRBV10-3; D may be TRBD2 (6 bases). The CDR3 has 15 amino acids. V dropped 2 bases and J dropped 0 bases, with 8 bases sitting between them. In germline, CDR1 is ENHRY, CDR2 SYGVKD. In nucleotides, the CDR3 is TGTGCCATCAGTGAGGGGGGACTCTCCTACAATGAGCAGTTCTTC. Protein product: CAISEGGLSYNEQFF.

The V call is TRBV28, the J call TRBJ2-5; TRBD1 matches at 9 bases. Germline V gene data show CDR1 as MDHEN and CDR2 as SYDVKM. V gave up 3 bases and J gave up 4 bases; unmatched junction bases: 6. This CDR3 is 15 amino acids long. The chain's CDR3 is CASSFRTGEGETQYF. The CDR3 DNA sequence: TGTGCCAGCAGTTTCAGGACAGGGGAGGGAGAGACCCAGTACTTC.

The chain has TRBV5-4 and TRBJ2-7, with TRBD1 identical over 9 bases. V shed 3 bases and J 3 bases; nucleotides not matched to a gene: 4. Germline CDR1 reads SGHNT; CDR2 reads YYREEE (reference sequence). The CDR3 runs 14 residues. The CDR3 DNA is TGTGCCAGCAGCTGGACAGGGGTTAGCTACGAGCAGTACTTC. It translates to CASSWTGVSYEQYF.

This clone was seen a handful of times. The chain carries TRBV7-2 and TRBJ1-5; 9 bases are a match to TRBD1. The length of the CDR3 is 15 residues. The V gene's germline CDR1 is SGHTA and CDR2 FQGNSA. J was trimmed by 6 bases and V by 5 bases; bases with no gene match: 8. CDR3 residues: CASSGRTGVGQPQHF. The CDR3 region has the DNA TGTGCCAGCAGCGGACGGACAGGGGTGGGTCAGCCCCAGCATTTT.

The chain recombines TRBV6-6 with TRBJ2-3, with TRBD2 matching over 8 bases. V trimming: 6 bases; J trimming: 6 bases; junction bases outside the gene matches: 5. Germline V gene sequence: CDR1 MNHNY, CDR2 SVGAGI (reference sequence). CDR3 length: 13 amino acids. CDR3 loop: CASSPTGGDTQYF. The CDR3 DNA reads as TGTGCCAGCAGCCCGACGGGGGGGGATACGCAGTATTTT.

J is TRBJ1-2 and V is TRBV6-5, with TRBD1 matching 7 bases. This CDR3 has 14 residues. From germline, CDR1 is MNHEY and CDR2 SVGAGI. V gave up 6 bases and J gave up 6 bases; unmatched junction bases: 10. CDR3 DNA: TGTGCCAGCAGCCCGACAGGGACGAGGCATGGCTACACCTTC. Translated, it gives CASSPTGTRHGYTF.

CDR3 sequence reads: CASTQGGSSYNEQFF. The DNA for the CDR3 is TGTGCCAGCACCCAAGGCGGGAGCTCCTACAATGAGCAGTTCTTC. The genes are TRBV25-1 and TRBJ2-1; TRBD2 aligns across 7 bases. Unmatched junction bases numbered 6, after V lost 7 bases and J lost 0 bases. The CDR3 extends over 15 amino acids. Per germline, CDR1 MGHDK and CDR2 SYGVNS.

CDR3 residues: CASSETTSGMNEQFF. In nucleotides, the CDR3 is TGTGCCAGCAGTGAAACGACTAGCGGGATGAATGAGCAGTTCTTC. The chain employs TRBV2 and TRBJ2-1; 11 nucleotides line up with TRBD2. CDR3 length: 15 amino acids. Germline CDR1 reads SNHLY; CDR2 reads FYNNEI. The J segment lost 7 bases and the V segment lost 2 bases, leaving 4 bases of the junction unmatched. Full variable domain (rest looked up from reference TRBV2 and TRBJ2-1): EPEVTQTPSHQVTQMGQEVILRCVPISNHLYFYWYRQILGQKVEFLVSFYNNEISEKSEIFDDQFSVERPDGSNFTLKIRSTKLEDSAMYFCASSETTSGMNEQFFGPGTRLTVL.

The chain employs TRBV5-1 and TRBJ1-1; TRBD1 agrees at 8 bases. With V trimmed by 3 bases and J by 4 bases, 5 bases remained unmatched. Germline CDR1 is SGHRS and CDR2 is YFSETQ. The CDR3 extends over 14 amino acids. This CDR3 reads CASSSAQGATEAFF. In DNA, the CDR3 is TGCGCCAGCAGCTCAGCTCAGGGGGCCACTGAAGCTTTCTTT.

This chain joins TRBV11-2 and TRBJ1-6, with D possibly TRBD1 on 5 matching bases. V gave up 5 bases and J gave up 9 bases, with 11 bases separating them. This CDR3 is built from 13 residues. From germline, CDR1 is SGHAT and CDR2 FQNNGV. The CDR3 loop reads CASSPGGGSPLHF. The CDR3 bases are TGTGCCAGCAGCCCCGGGGGGGGTTCACCCCTCCACTTT.

The V call is TRBV6-5, the J call TRBJ1-3; possibly TRBD1 for D (6 bases). Deletions cut 6 bases from V and 9 bases from J, with 12 bases between. In germline, CDR1 is MNHEY, CDR2 SVGAGI. This CDR3 is 12 amino acids long. CDR3 region: CASRGSGATIYF. For the CDR3, the DNA is TGTGCCAGCAGGGGTTCAGGGGCCACCATATATTTT.